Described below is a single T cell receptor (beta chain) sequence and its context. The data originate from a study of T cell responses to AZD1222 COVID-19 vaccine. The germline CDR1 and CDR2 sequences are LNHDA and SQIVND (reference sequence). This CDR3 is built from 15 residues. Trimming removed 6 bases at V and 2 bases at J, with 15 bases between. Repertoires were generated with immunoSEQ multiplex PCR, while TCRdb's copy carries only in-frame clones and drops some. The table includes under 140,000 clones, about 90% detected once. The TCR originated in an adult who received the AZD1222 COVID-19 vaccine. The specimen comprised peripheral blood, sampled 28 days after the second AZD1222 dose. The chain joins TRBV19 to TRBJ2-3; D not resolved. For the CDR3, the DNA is TGTGCCAGTAGCCCTCCTGGGCGACCCACAGATACGCAGTATTTT. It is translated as CASSPPGRPTDTQYF.